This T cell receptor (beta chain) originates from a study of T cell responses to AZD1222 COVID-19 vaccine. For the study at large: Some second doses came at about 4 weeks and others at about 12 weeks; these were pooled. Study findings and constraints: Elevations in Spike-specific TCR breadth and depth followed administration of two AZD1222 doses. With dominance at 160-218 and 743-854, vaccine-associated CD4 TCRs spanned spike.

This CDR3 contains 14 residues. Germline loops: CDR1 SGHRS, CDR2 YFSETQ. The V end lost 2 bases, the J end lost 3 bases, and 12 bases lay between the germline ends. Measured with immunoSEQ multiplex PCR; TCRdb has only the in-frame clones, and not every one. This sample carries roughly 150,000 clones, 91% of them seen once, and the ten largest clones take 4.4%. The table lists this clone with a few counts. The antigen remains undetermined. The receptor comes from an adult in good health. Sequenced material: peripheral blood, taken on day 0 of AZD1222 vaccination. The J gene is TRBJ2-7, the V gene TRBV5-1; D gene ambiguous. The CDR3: CASSFDTANYEQYF. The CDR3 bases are TGCGCCAGCAGCTTCGACACGGCGAACTACGAGCAGTACTTC.